The 25 T cell receptor beta chains listed next were all sequenced from one sample in a study of CD8 T cell repertoires and HIV-1 epitope variants. Their cognate antigens are unknown. Generated by immunoSEQ multiplex PCR, the TCRdb table keeps only in-frame clones and is missing some. The table lists about 5,500 clones, 60% to 80% of them singletons, with less than 60% in the top ten. Sample: cultured CD8+ T cells derived from PBMCs. Receptors originate from a male donor with HIV.

This chain joins TRBV6-1 and TRBJ2-7, with 9 bases matching TRBD2. CDR1 is MNHNS, CDR2 SASEGT, per germline. The CDR3 loop spans 14 amino acids. As DNA, the CDR3 is TGTGTCACCGATTATGCTAGCGGGAACTACGAGCAGTACTTC. Translation: CVTDYASGNYEQYF.

V gene TRBV5-1 combines with J gene TRBJ2-4, with unresolved D. This CDR3 spans 15 amino acids. V lost 0 bases, J lost 6 bases, and 13 bases lay in between. Germline V lookup: CDR1 SGHRS, CDR2 YFSETQ. The CDR3 sequence is CASSLEPSGSNIQYF. Here the CDR3 DNA reads TGCGCCAGCAGCTTGGAACCTTCGGGCTCAAACATTCAGTACTTC.

A single count supports this clone. The DNA for the CDR3 is TGTGCCAGCAGCTCCAGGGTTGATCCCTACGAGCAGTACTTC. This gives the protein CASSSRVDPYEQYF. The chain carries TRBV7-9 and TRBJ2-7; TRBD1 might be the D (5 bases). V lost 4 bases, J lost 2 bases, and 12 bases lay in between. In germline, CDR1 is SEHNR, CDR2 FQNEAQ (reference sequence). The length of the CDR3 is 14 residues.

The sample holds one count of this clone. The chain joins TRBV28 to TRBJ1-1; 7 bases map to TRBD1. V gave up 5 bases and J gave up 4 bases; unmatched junction bases: 7. CDR3 length: 14 amino acids. The germline CDR1 and CDR2 sequences are MDHEN and SYDVKM. CDR3 sequence (DNA): TGTGCCAGCAGTATCGAGGGGGCGGGCACTGAAGCTTTCTTT. It translates to CASSIEGAGTEAFF. Combining the CDR3 with reference TRBV28 and TRBJ1-1 gives the whole variable domain DVKVTQSSRYLVKRTGEKVFLECVQDMDHENMFWYRQDPGLGLRLIYFSYDVKMKEKGDIPEGYSVSREKKERFSLILESASTNQTSMYLCASSIEGAGTEAFFGQGTRLTVV.

This chain joins TRBV19 and TRBJ1-2; D is unresolved. The CDR3 loop spans 12 amino acids. Germline V gene lookup returns CDR1 LNHDA and CDR2 SQIVND (reference sequence). V gave up 1 base and J gave up 6 bases, with 6 bases separating them. Here the CDR3 reads CASSIGEDGYTF. The CDR3 DNA reads as TGTGCCAGTAGTATAGGGGAGGATGGCTACACCTTC. The full variable domain, rest sourced from reference TRBV19 and TRBJ1-2, is DGGITQSPKYLFRKEGQNVTLSCEQNLNHDAMYWYRQDPGQGLRLIYYSQIVNDFQKGDIAEGYSVSREKKESFPLTVTSAQKNPTAFYLCASSIGEDGYTFGSGTRLTVV.

The chain couples TRBV27 to TRBJ1-1; possibly TRBD1 for D (5 bases). From germline, CDR1 is MNHEY and CDR2 SMNVEV (reference sequence). Between the trimmed V and J ends, which lost 3 bases and 4 bases, there was a span of 9 bases. This CDR3 comprises 13 residues. CDR3 sequence: CASSFGGGTEAFF. In DNA form, the CDR3 reads TGTGCCAGCAGTTTCGGGGGGGGCACTGAAGCTTTCTTT.

The chain uses TRBV10-1 and TRBJ2-2; TRBD2 agrees at 8 bases. The V segment lost 0 bases and the J segment 5 bases; nucleotides outside the gene matches: 8. Germline CDR1 WNHNN, CDR2 SYGVQD (reference sequence). There are 17 residues in the CDR3. CDR3 sequence: CASSESPGGPRTGELFF. In DNA, the CDR3 is TGCGCCAGCAGTGAGTCTCCGGGAGGGCCGCGGACCGGGGAGCTGTTTTTT.

V gene TRBV28 combines with J gene TRBJ2-7; no clear D. The germline V and J ends were trimmed by 5 bases and 3 bases, with 17 bases remaining between them. The CDR3 consists of 15 residues. Germline lookup yields CDR1 MDHEN and CDR2 SYDVKM. The CDR3 sequence is CASSPGIGRIYEQYF. DNA of the CDR3: TGTGCCAGCAGTCCTGGGATAGGTCGTATCTACGAGCAGTACTTC.

Comment on this clone: Other DNA sequences in this sample translate to the same CDR3. This chain connects TRBV9 to TRBJ2-4, with 9 bases that match TRBD2. The germline CDR1 and CDR2 sequences are SGDLS and YYNGEE. This CDR3 region has 15 residues. Trimming took 0 bases from V and 10 from J; bases not matched to a gene: 8. CDR3 residues: CASSVDSGRGNIQYF. The DNA for the CDR3 is TGTGCCAGCAGCGTAGATAGCGGGAGAGGCAATATTCAGTACTTC.

This CDR3 reads CASSFGPQKFF. The DNA of the CDR3 is TGTGCCAGCAGCTTCGGCCCCCAGAAGTTCTTC. The chain combines TRBV7-2 with TRBJ2-1, with D unresolved. This CDR3 has 11 residues. With 3 bases removed from V and 14 bases from J, the gap between germline ends came to 11 bases. Germline V lookup: CDR1 SGHTA, CDR2 FQGNSA.

In its sample, this clone was seen a few times. The chain joins TRBV5-4 to TRBJ1-1; D is undetermined. CDR3 length: 14 amino acids. V lost 0 bases and J lost 1, with 7 bases in between. The germline V gene encodes CDR1 SGHNT and CDR2 YYREEE (reference sequence). CDR3 nucleotide sequence: TGTGCCAGCAGCTTGGACAGCGGGAACACTGAAGCTTTCTTT. Translated: CASSLDSGNTEAFF. The variable domain in full, with the rest retrieved from reference TRBV5-4 and TRBJ1-1, is ETGVTQSPTHLIKTRGQQVTLRCSSQSGHNTVSWYQQALGQGPQFIFQYYREEENGRGNFPPRFSGLQFPNYSSELNVNALELDDSALYLCASSLDSGNTEAFFGQGTRLTVV.

By share, this clone counts as medium-sized. This same CDR3 is encoded by further DNA sequences in the sample. This chain joins TRBV10-3 and TRBJ1-1; D is undetermined. In germline, CDR1 is ENHRY, CDR2 SYGVKD. The CDR3 has 12 residues. Deletions cut 2 bases from V and 5 bases from J, with 6 bases between. The CDR3 region has the DNA TGTGCCATCAGTGAGGGGGATACTGAAGCTTTCTTT. It encodes CAISEGDTEAFF.

J is TRBJ1-4 and V is TRBV2, with TRBD1 identical over 8 bases. Trimming cost V 3 bases and J 4 bases; bases outside gene matches: 10. Germline CDR1 is SNHLY and CDR2 is FYNNEI. The length of the CDR3 is 17 residues. The CDR3 protein is CASSDWAGGSDNEKLFF. The CDR3 coding sequence is TGTGCCAGCAGTGACTGGGCAGGGGGCAGTGATAATGAAAAACTGTTTTTT. Together with reference TRBV2 and TRBJ1-4, the CDR3 gives the full variable domain: EPEVTQTPSHQVTQMGQEVILRCVPISNHLYFYWYRQILGQKVEFLVSFYNNEISEKSEIFDDQFSVERPDGSNFTLKIRSTKLEDSAMYFCASSDWAGGSDNEKLFFGSGTQLSVL.

This clone has just a few counts. The chain is built from TRBV4-3 and TRBJ1-1; D is perhaps TRBD1 (6 bases). The CDR3 is 14 residues long. The V and J ends lost 4 bases and 6 bases respectively, with 15 bases between them. Germline values: CDR1 LGHNA, CDR2 YSLEER. DNA for the CDR3: TGCGCCAGCAGCCGACAACAGGGTGGCGCTGAAGCTTTCTTT. As protein: CASSRQQGGAEAFF.

The chain couples TRBV6-5 to TRBJ2-7; tentative D call: TRBD1 (5 bases). The CDR3 totals 13 residues. Trimming pared 2 bases from V and 3 bases from J, leaving 8 bases between. Germline V lookup: CDR1 MNHEY, CDR2 SVGAGI. This chain's CDR3 is CASSYGRDYEQYF. In DNA, the CDR3 is TGTGCCAGCAGTTACGGCAGGGACTACGAGCAGTACTTC.

This chain joins TRBV28 and TRBJ2-7; D may be TRBD1 (6 bases). The V end was cut by 3 bases, the J end by 5 bases, with 20 bases between. Germline V gene lookup returns CDR1 MDHEN and CDR2 SYDVKM. The CDR3 loop spans 16 amino acids. CDR3 sequence (DNA): TGTGCCAGCAGTTTTTCCGGCAGGGGCCCTTACGACGAGCAGTACTTC. It translates to CASSFSGRGPYDEQYF.

The genes are TRBV5-8 and TRBJ2-1; a weak D match, TRBD2 (5 bases). In germline, CDR1 is SGHTS, CDR2 YDEGEE. This CDR3 region has 13 residues. Trimming left V 10 bases short and J 7 bases short, with 18 bases between. The CDR3 nucleotides are TGTGCCCAAAGAGGGCCAGGTAGGAATGAGCAGTTCTTC. Its translation: CAQRGPGRNEQFF.

This clone was counted between two and nine times. The chain employs TRBV5-4 and TRBJ2-7, with D perhaps matching TRBD1 (7 bases). Trimming took off 2 bases at V and 6 bases at J, with 12 bases between the two ends. The CDR3 is 13 residues long. Germline V gene sequence: CDR1 SGHNT, CDR2 YYREEE (reference sequence). The CDR3 spells CASSFQGGSEQYF. In DNA, the CDR3 is TGTGCCAGCAGCTTCCAGGGGGGATCCGAGCAGTACTTC. The full variable domain, rest sourced from reference TRBV5-4 and TRBJ2-7, is ETGVTQSPTHLIKTRGQQVTLRCSSQSGHNTVSWYQQALGQGPQFIFQYYREEENGRGNFPPRFSGLQFPNYSSELNVNALELDDSALYLCASSFQGGSEQYFGPGTRLTVT.

The chain employs TRBV28 and TRBJ1-4, with D possibly being TRBD1 (5 bases). The V gene lost 6 bases and the J gene lost 0 bases, with 8 bases spanning the gap. The CDR3 has 14 residues. Germline CDR1 is MDHEN and CDR2 is SYDVKM. CDR3: CASRQASTNEKLFF. DNA for the CDR3: TGTGCCAGCAGACAGGCCTCAACTAATGAAAAACTGTTTTTT.

The chain links TRBV12-5 to TRBJ2-1, with D maybe TRBD2 (6 bases). CDR3 length equals 13 residues. Deletions cut 3 bases from V and 7 bases from J, with 10 bases between. CDR1 LGHNT and CDR2 FRNRAP come from the germline V gene. The CDR3 reads CASGFWGENEQFF. CDR3 DNA: TGTGCTAGTGGTTTTTGGGGGGAAAATGAGCAGTTCTTC.

The rearrangement links TRBV13 to TRBJ2-3; TRBD2 agrees at 7 bases. Unmatched junction bases numbered 21, after V lost 4 bases and J lost 11 bases. The germline V gene encodes CDR1 PRHDT and CDR2 FYEKMQ (reference sequence). The CDR3 is 17 residues long. The CDR3 DNA is TGTGCCAGCAGCTCGACGGGCGCTAGCGGCCCAATATACGTGCAGTATTTT. The encoded protein is CASSSTGASGPIYVQYF.

This chain links TRBV21-1 with TRBJ2-7; TRBD1, the table's D call, was not compared with the DNA. TRBV21-1 is flagged as a pseudogene. This CDR3 contains 21 residues. The chain's CDR3 is CASSNPGTAMHTLSPTYEQYF. The CDR3 nucleotides read TGTGCCAGCAGCAATCCTGGGACAGCAATGCACACCCTATCTCCCACCTACGAGCAGTACTTC.

The chain carries TRBV6-5 and TRBJ2-3; D call uncertain. V lost 5 bases and J 2 bases, leaving 14 bases between the germline ends. CDR3 length equals 15 residues. Germline loops: CDR1 MNHEY, CDR2 SVGAGI. DNA of the CDR3: TGTGCCAGCAGTGTGGGGATCGTGAACACAGATACGCAGTATTTT. This sequence encodes CASSVGIVNTDTQYF.

The chain employs TRBV28 and TRBJ2-7, with D possibly being TRBD2 (6 bases). V was shortened by 6 bases and J by 2 bases, with 20 bases between the two germline ends. Germline V gives CDR1 MDHEN, CDR2 SYDVKM. This CDR3 spans 16 amino acids. CDR3 in amino acids: CASSLTSGTFAYEQYF. In nucleotides, the CDR3 is TGTGCCAGCAGCTTAACCTCAGGGACTTTCGCCTACGAGCAGTACTTC.

The V gene is TRBV4-1, the J gene TRBJ2-1, with 13 bases aligning to TRBD2. Germline-derived CDR1 and CDR2 are MGHRA and YSYEKL. The CDR3 runs to 16 residues. V was pared by 0 bases and J by 7 bases, with 3 bases of the junction left unmatched. CDR3 nucleotides: TGCGCCAGCAGCCAAGATAGACTAGCGGGGGGAAATGAGCAGTTCTTC. It is translated as CASSQDRLAGGNEQFF.